This T cell receptor (beta chain) was sequenced in a study of T cells in Graves' hyperthyroidism and ophthalmopathy. TCR beta CDR3 sequences were amplified from RNA transcripts. The HTBI primer set served for first-round RT-PCR of the TCR CDR3. TCRdb used MiXCR to reprocess the multiplex PCR reads, holding one entry per CDR3 protein. This table has a few hundred thousand distinct CDR3 sequences, approximately 14% appearing once. The CDR3 runs 15 residues. Germline V lookup: CDR1 SEHNR, CDR2 FQNEAQ (reference sequence). The V segment lost 5 bases and the J segment 3 bases; nucleotides outside the gene matches: 6.

Source material: blood. The clonotype was recovered from a woman aged 18 to 35 with Graves' hyperthyroidism. The chain carries TRBV7-9 and TRBJ1-2, with 10 bases aligning to TRBD1. CDR3 region: CASSPPGTGDYGYTF. CDR3 sequence (DNA): TGTGCCAGCAGCCCTCCCGGGACAGGGGACTATGGCTACACCTTC.